This T cell receptor (beta chain) derives from a study of CD8 T cells in ankylosing spondylitis. Study findings and constraints: Clones tied to disease were said to be significantly enriched in matched ankylosing spondylitis synovial fluid. Clones linked to disease, bearing a CD8+ phenotype, were relatively rare in peripheral blood. A TCR beta motif of 8 or 9 highly homologous variants appeared characteristic of ankylosing spondylitis blood.

TCRdb reprocessed the 5' RACE reads with MiXCR, giving one entry per CDR3 protein. The sample includes 350,000 to 450,000 distinct CDR3 sequences, 20% of them seen just once. This clonotype has just a few counts. Antigen specificity is unknown. The specimen was blood, either unsorted or a sorted T cell fraction (not recorded which). The TCR was taken from a male donor with ankylosing spondylitis or in good health (not recorded which).

CDR3 sequence: CSVEPGRQFTDTQYF. The CDR3 DNA sequence: TGCAGCGTTGAACCGGGCCGACAGTTCACAGATACGCAGTATTTT. The V gene is TRBV29-1, the J gene TRBJ2-3; maybe TRBD1 (5 bases). Between the trimmed V and J ends, which lost 2 bases and 2 bases, there was a span of 14 bases. The CDR3 loop spans 15 amino acids. The germline gives CDR1 SQVTM, CDR2 ANQGSEA.